This T cell receptor (beta chain) was documented in a study of cytomegalovirus exposure and HLA in healthy donors. Regarding the study as a whole: Reportedly, fewer N-insertions than the roughly 700-donor mean appeared in an Asian-associated ancestry cluster in a later analysis. The presence/absence work took it that sequencing depth was about the same across donors.

The PCR contained 60 Vbeta and 13 Jbeta primers. TCRdb's copy holds only in-frame clones and misses some; the assay was immunoSEQ multiplex PCR. The table lists approximately 100,000 clones, roughly 66% of them singletons. Concerning this clone: Its specificity is unknown.

V was shortened by 6 bases and J by 4 bases, with 10 bases between the two germline ends. The CDR3 totals 13 residues. The germline gives CDR1 MDHEN, CDR2 SYDVKM. While unrecorded immune exposures were likely, the donors were nominally healthy when sampled. The sequencing input was PBMCs. The receptor comes from a woman aged 45-65 years in good health and CMV-seronegative. The chain recombines TRBV28 with TRBJ1-5; D possibly corresponds to TRBD1 (6 bases). The CDR3 sequence: CASRTGSNQPQHF. The CDR3 DNA is TGTGCCAGCAGAACAGGGTCAAATCAGCCCCAGCATTTT. Full variable domain (outside the CDR3, taken from reference TRBV28 and TRBJ1-5): DVKVTQSSRYLVKRTGEKVFLECVQDMDHENMFWYRQDPGLGLRLIYFSYDVKMKEKGDIPEGYSVSREKKERFSLILESASTNQTSMYLCASRTGSNQPQHFGDGTRLSIL.